The 10 T cell receptor beta chains presented below share a single source sample, sequenced in a study of cytomegalovirus exposure and HLA in healthy donors. Method: immunoSEQ multiplex PCR; TCRdb's copy keeps in-frame clones and lacks some. The table shows about 180,000 clones, with roughly 85% occurring only once. Material: PBMCs. All receptors come from a young man in good health and CMV-seropositive.

V usage is TRBV6-1 and J usage is TRBJ2-1; 7 bases align to TRBD1. The CDR3 runs to 14 residues. The ends lost 8 bases at V and 8 bases at J; junction bases unmatched: 12. Germline CDR1 is MNHNS and CDR2 is SASEGT. CDR3 sequence reads: CASAWGTVSDEQFF. The CDR3 nucleotides are TGTGCCAGCGCTTGGGGGACAGTTAGCGATGAGCAGTTCTTC.

This clone has just a few counts. The chain employs TRBV27 and TRBJ1-6; the D is unclear. V was cut by 7 bases and J by 0 bases, with 10 bases left in between. CDR1 MNHEY and CDR2 SMNVEV come from the germline V gene (reference sequence). The CDR3 sequence is 15 residues long. In DNA, the CDR3 is TGTGCCAGCAAGCCGGGGAGCTCCTATAATTCACCCCTCCACTTT. Its translation: CASKPGSSYNSPLHF.

This chain uses TRBV30 with TRBJ1-5; no definite D call. Germline CDR1 and CDR2: GTSNPN and SVGIG (reference sequence). With 3 bases removed from V and 4 bases from J, the gap between germline ends came to 10 bases. The CDR3 is made up of 13 amino acids. The CDR3 sequence: CAWSPGPNQPQHF. CDR3 in DNA: TGTGCCTGGAGCCCCGGTCCAAATCAGCCCCAGCATTTT.

The chain is built from TRBV29-1 and TRBJ2-7; TRBD1 matches at 7 bases. J was trimmed by 1 base and V by 2 bases; bases with no gene match: 2. This CDR3 has 13 amino acids. In germline, CDR1 is SQVTM, CDR2 ANQGSEA. CDR3 nucleotide sequence: TGCAGCGTTGAAAGGGACAGATCCTACGAGCAGTACTTC. It encodes CSVERDRSYEQYF.

In its sample, this clone was seen once. V is TRBV5-1 and J is TRBJ1-1; 9 positions agree with TRBD1. The CDR3 sequence is 16 residues long. V lost 4 bases to trimming and J lost 0 bases; unmatched junction nucleotides: 7. Germline V lookup: CDR1 SGHRS, CDR2 YFSETQ. The CDR3 reads CASSPGQGRVNTEAFF. CDR3 bases: TGCGCCAGCAGCCCCGGACAGGGGCGGGTGAACACTGAAGCTTTCTTT.

The chain uses TRBV7-6 and TRBJ2-5, with 8 bases that match TRBD1. Unmatched junction bases numbered 4, after V lost 3 bases and J lost 4 bases. CDR3 length: 14 amino acids. Per the germline V gene, CDR1 is SGHVS and CDR2 is FNYEAQ. CDR3 coding DNA: TGTGCCAGCAGCTTCACAGGGGGTAGAGAGACCCAGTACTTC. Protein: CASSFTGGRETQYF. The variable domain in full, completed from reference TRBV7-6 and TRBJ2-5, reads GAGVSQSPRYKVTKRGQDVALRCDPISGHVSLYWYRQALGQGPEFLTYFNYEAQQDKSGLPNDRFSAERPEGSISTLTIQRTEQRDSAMYRCASSFTGGRETQYFGPGTRLLVL.

The chain has TRBV5-1 and TRBJ2-3; weak D call: TRBD2 (7 bases). The CDR3 is 15 residues long. V lost 5 bases to trimming and J lost 1 base, with 14 bases between them. Germline lookup yields CDR1 SGHRS and CDR2 YFSETQ. The DNA for the CDR3 is TGCGCCAGCAGTTGGGGGGGCGTTGGCACAGATACGCAGTATTTT. Protein: CASSWGGVGTDTQYF.

V usage is TRBV7-3 and J usage is TRBJ2-6; D gene unclear. V shed 7 bases and J shed 0 bases, with 7 bases lying between them. This CDR3 is built from 14 residues. The V gene's germline CDR1 is SGHTA and CDR2 FQGTGA. The CDR3 spells CASILPSGANVLTF. In DNA, the CDR3 is TGTGCCAGCATTCTCCCCTCTGGGGCCAACGTCCTGACTTTC. The whole variable domain, remainder taken from reference TRBV7-3 and TRBJ2-6, is GAGVSQTPSNKVTEKGKYVELRCDPISGHTALYWYRQSLGQGPEFLIYFQGTGAADDSGLPNDRFFAVRPEGSVSTLKIQRTERGDSAVYLCASILPSGANVLTFGAGSRLTVL.

This chain uses TRBV27 with TRBJ2-1, with 15 bases that match TRBD2. Per germline, CDR1 MNHEY and CDR2 SMNVEV (reference sequence). After removal of 4 bases from V and 7 bases from J, the junction contained 8 bases not matched to a gene. This CDR3 is 17 amino acids long. CDR3 region: CASSSPGLAGGQNEQFF. DNA of the CDR3: TGTGCCAGCAGTTCTCCGGGACTAGCGGGAGGACAGAATGAGCAGTTCTTC.

V is TRBV7-9 and J is TRBJ1-4; weak D call: TRBD1 (6 bases). Germline V gene sequence: CDR1 SEHNR, CDR2 FQNEAQ (reference sequence). V lost 6 bases and J 0 bases, leaving 17 bases between the germline ends. The CDR3 has 17 residues. CDR3 sequence: CASSLTGYQSTNEKLFF. In DNA form, the CDR3 reads TGTGCCAGCAGTTTAACAGGGTACCAGTCAACTAATGAAAAACTGTTTTTT.